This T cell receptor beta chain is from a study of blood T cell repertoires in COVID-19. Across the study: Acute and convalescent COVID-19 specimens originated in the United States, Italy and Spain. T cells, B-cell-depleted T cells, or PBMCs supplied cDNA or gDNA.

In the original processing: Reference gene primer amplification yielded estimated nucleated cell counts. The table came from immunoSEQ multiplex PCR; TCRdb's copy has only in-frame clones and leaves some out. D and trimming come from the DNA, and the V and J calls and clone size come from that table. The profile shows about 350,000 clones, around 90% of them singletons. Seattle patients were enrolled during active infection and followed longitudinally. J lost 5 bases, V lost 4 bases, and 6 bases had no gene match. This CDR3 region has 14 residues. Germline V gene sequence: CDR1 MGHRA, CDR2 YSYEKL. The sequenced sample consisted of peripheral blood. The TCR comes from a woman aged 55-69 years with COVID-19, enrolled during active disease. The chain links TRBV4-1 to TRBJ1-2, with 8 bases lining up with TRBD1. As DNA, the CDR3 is TGCGCCAGCAGCCGAGAGGGACAGGTGTATGGCTACACCTTC. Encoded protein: CASSREGQVYGYTF.